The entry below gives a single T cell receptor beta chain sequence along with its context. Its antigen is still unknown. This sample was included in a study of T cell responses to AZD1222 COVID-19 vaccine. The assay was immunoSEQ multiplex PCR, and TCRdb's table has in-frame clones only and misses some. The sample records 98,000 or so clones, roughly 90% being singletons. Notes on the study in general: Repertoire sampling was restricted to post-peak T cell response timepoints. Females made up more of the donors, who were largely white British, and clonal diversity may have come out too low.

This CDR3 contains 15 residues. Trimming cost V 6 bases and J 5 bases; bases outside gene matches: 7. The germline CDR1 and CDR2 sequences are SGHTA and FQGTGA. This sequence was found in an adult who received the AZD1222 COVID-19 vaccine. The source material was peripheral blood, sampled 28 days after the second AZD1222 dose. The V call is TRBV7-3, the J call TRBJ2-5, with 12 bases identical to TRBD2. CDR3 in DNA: TGTGCCAGCAGTCCTAGCGGGAGGGCCTGGGAGACCCAGTACTTC. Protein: CASSPSGRAWETQYF. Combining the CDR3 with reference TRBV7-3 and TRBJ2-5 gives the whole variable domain GAGVSQTPSNKVTEKGKYVELRCDPISGHTALYWYRQSLGQGPEFLIYFQGTGAADDSGLPNDRFFAVRPEGSVSTLKIQRTERGDSAVYLCASSPSGRAWETQYFGPGTRLLVL.